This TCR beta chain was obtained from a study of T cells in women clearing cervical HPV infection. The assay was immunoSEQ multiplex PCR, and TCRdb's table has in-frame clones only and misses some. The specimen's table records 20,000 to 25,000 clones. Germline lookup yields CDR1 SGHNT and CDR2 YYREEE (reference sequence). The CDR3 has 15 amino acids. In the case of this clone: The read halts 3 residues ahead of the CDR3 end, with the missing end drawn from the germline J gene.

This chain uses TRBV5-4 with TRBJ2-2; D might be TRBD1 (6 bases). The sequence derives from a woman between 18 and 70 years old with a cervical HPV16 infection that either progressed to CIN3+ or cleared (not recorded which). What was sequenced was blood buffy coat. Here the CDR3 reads CASSLSLGANEKLFF. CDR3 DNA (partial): TGTGCCAGCAGCTTGAGTCTGGGGGCTAATGAAAAG.